Shown below are 31 T cell receptor beta chains from a single sample sequenced in a study of cytomegalovirus exposure and HLA in healthy donors. Use of 60 Vbeta and 13 Jbeta primers characterized the PCR. Measured with immunoSEQ multiplex PCR; TCRdb has only the in-frame clones, and not every one. The data show over 100,000 clones, nearly 75% seen once. Sequences were obtained from PBMCs. The source is a man aged 30 to 39 in good health and CMV-seropositive.

This clone was observed a few times. The chain couples TRBV5-1 to TRBJ1-1; TRBD1 is a possible D gene (5 bases). The germline gives CDR1 SGHRS, CDR2 YFSETQ. This CDR3 contains 17 residues. Deletions cut 1 base from V and 0 bases from J, with 16 bases between. CDR3 loop: CASSLFITTDMNTEAFF. The CDR3 bases are TGCGCCAGCAGCTTGTTCATAACGACAGACATGAACACTGAAGCTTTCTTT.

The V and J genes are TRBV15 and TRBJ1-4; TRBD1 aligns across 8 bases. Germline values: CDR1 LNHNV, CDR2 YYDKDF (reference sequence). V lost 4 bases and J lost 8; bases outside the gene matches: 9. This CDR3 is 15 amino acids long. As DNA, the CDR3 is TGTGCCACCAGCACCGAGAGACAGGGGAGGGAAAAACTGTTTTTT. Protein product: CATSTERQGREKLFF.

This rearrangement joins TRBV2 to TRBJ1-5, with unresolved D. The CDR3 covers 13 residues. Germline V gives CDR1 SNHLY, CDR2 FYNNEI. The ends were cut back, 6 bases at V and 4 bases at J, with 10 bases in the middle. CDR3 bases: TGTGCCAGCAGGGGGAGCCGGAATCAGCCCCAGCATTTT. This sequence encodes CASRGSRNQPQHF.

The chain recombines TRBV6-5 with TRBJ2-5, with 10 bases matching TRBD1. TRBJ2-7 matches the DNA end more closely, so the J call is doubtful. In germline, CDR1 is MNHEY, CDR2 SVGAGI. The CDR3 length is 16 residues. CDR3 in DNA: TGTGCCAGCAGTTACTCCGGGGGGACAGGGGTAGGCGAGCAGTACTTC. Its translation is CASSYSGGTGVGEQYF.

J is TRBJ1-3 and V is TRBV7-2, with 7 bases aligning to TRBD1. With 5 bases clipped from V and 0 bases from J, the junction kept 7 bases outside the gene matches. Germline values: CDR1 SGHTA, CDR2 FQGNSA. CDR3 length: 16 residues. For the CDR3, the DNA is TGTGCCAGCAGCCCTAACAGGGGTAACTCTGGAAACACCATATATTTT. Protein product: CASSPNRGNSGNTIYF.

The table lists this clone with a few counts. The genes are TRBV5-1 and TRBJ1-4; D possibly corresponds to TRBD1 (5 bases). Trimming took 4 bases from V and 7 from J, leaving 14 bases between them. The CDR3 contains 14 residues. The germline gives CDR1 SGHRS, CDR2 YFSETQ. The CDR3 DNA follows: TGCGCCAGCAGCCCTTGGCAGGGTGGTGAAAAACTGTTTTTT. It translates to CASSPWQGGEKLFF.

The rearrangement uses TRBV6-1 and TRBJ1-2; 7 nucleotides match TRBD1. The CDR3 spans 13 residues. CDR1 is MNHNS, CDR2 SASEGT, per germline. The V gene end was trimmed by 6 bases and the J gene end by 8 bases; junction bases not matched to a gene: 9. The CDR3 DNA reads TGTGCCAGCAGCGAATCGGGACAGTACGGCTACACCTTC. It codes for CASSESGQYGYTF.

This chain connects TRBV6-5 to TRBJ2-5, with a tentative D call TRBD1 (6 bases). The CDR3 is made up of 13 amino acids. Deletions cut 6 bases from V and 5 bases from J, with 13 bases between. Looked up from germline, CDR1 is MNHEY and CDR2 is SVGAGI. The CDR3 sequence is CASRPGVWETQYF. CDR3 nucleotides: TGTGCCAGCAGGCCAGGGGTGTGGGAGACCCAGTACTTC.

The chain couples TRBV23-1 to TRBJ1-1; 9 bases map to TRBD1. TRBV23-1 is sorted into the ORF group, with uncertain function. Trimming took 2 bases from V and 3 from J; bases not matched to a gene: 7. This CDR3 is built from 16 residues. CDR3 coding DNA: TGCGCCAGCAGTCAACCGGGACAGGGAAGGGACACTGAAGCTTTCTTT. It specifies CASSQPGQGRDTEAFF.

This clone was seen a single time. The CDR3 coding sequence is TGTGCCAGCAGCTTGCAACAGGGGGTTAGCAATCAGCCCCAGCATTTT. Amino acid sequence: CASSLQQGVSNQPQHF. V usage is TRBV11-3 and J usage is TRBJ1-5; TRBD1 matches 8 bases. The germline gives CDR1 SGHNT, CDR2 YENEEA. V lost 3 bases to trimming and J lost 0 bases; unmatched junction nucleotides: 4. The CDR3 length is 16 residues.

This chain uses TRBV19 with TRBJ2-7; tentative D call: TRBD2 (6 bases). Per the germline V gene, CDR1 is LNHDA and CDR2 is SQIVND (reference sequence). This CDR3 is 15 amino acids long. The V end was cut by 3 bases, the J end by 0 bases, with 12 bases between. The CDR3 spells CASSMGGRGSYEQYF. In nucleotides, the CDR3 is TGTGCCAGTAGTATGGGGGGACGGGGCTCCTACGAGCAGTACTTC.

This rearrangement joins TRBV7-2 to TRBJ2-7; 9 bases are a match to TRBD1. J gave up 6 bases and V 5 bases, and 8 bases lay outside the gene matches. This CDR3 has 14 amino acids. Germline lookup yields CDR1 SGHTA and CDR2 FQGNSA. CDR3 sequence reads: CASSPARTGVEQYF. For the CDR3, the DNA is TGTGCCAGCAGCCCCGCGAGGACAGGGGTCGAGCAGTACTTC.

The rearrangement joins TRBV7-6 to TRBJ2-7, with 11 bases lining up with TRBD1. The CDR3 covers 15 residues. The V segment lost 1 base and the J segment 3 bases; nucleotides outside the gene matches: 2. CDR1 is SGHVS, CDR2 FNYEAQ, per germline. This chain's CDR3 is CASSLEGTGGYEQYF. The CDR3 DNA is TGTGCCAGCAGCTTAGAAGGGACAGGGGGCTACGAGCAGTACTTC.

J is TRBJ2-3 and V is TRBV5-4, with TRBD1 matching over 7 bases. The CDR3 is 16 amino acids. CDR1 and CDR2 from the germline V gene are SGHNT and YYREEE (reference sequence). J was trimmed by 2 bases and V by 0 bases; bases with no gene match: 6. The CDR3 DNA is TGTGCCAGCAGCTTGGTTGGGACAGAAGACACAGATACGCAGTATTTT. Residues: CASSLVGTEDTDTQYF.

About this clone: The same CDR3 can be traced to other DNA sequences in this sample. The chain is built from TRBV5-1 and TRBJ2-5; TRBD2 matches at 8 bases. The CDR3 is made up of 14 amino acids. V trimming: 3 bases; J trimming: 1 base; junction bases outside the gene matches: 2. Germline assignment: CDR1 SGHRS and CDR2 YFSETQ. The CDR3 sequence: CASSYRGGQETQYF. The CDR3, as DNA: TGCGCCAGCAGCTATCGGGGGGGCCAAGAGACCCAGTACTTC.

This clone was detected only once. The chain has TRBV5-5 and TRBJ2-4; TRBD1 might be the D (6 bases). This CDR3 is built from 17 residues. Germline CDR1 and CDR2: SGHKS and YYEKEE (reference sequence). Trimming shortened V by 0 bases and J by 0 bases, and 13 bases separated the two germline ends. CDR3 nucleotides: TGTGCCAGCAGCTTGGGTCCCCGGGACACAGCCAAAAACATTCAGTACTTC. Amino acid sequence: CASSLGPRDTAKNIQYF. Combining the CDR3 with reference TRBV5-5 and TRBJ2-4 gives the whole variable domain DAGVTQSPTHLIKTRGQQVTLRCSPISGHKSVSWYQQVLGQGPQFIFQYYEKEERGRGNFPDRFSARQFPNYSSELNVNALLLGDSALYLCASSLGPRDTAKNIQYFGAGTRLSVL.

This clone was seen a handful of times. This sequence joins TRBV29-1 and TRBJ1-5, with 9 bases aligning to TRBD1. From germline, CDR1 is SQVTM and CDR2 ANQGSEA. The CDR3 extends over 16 amino acids. Trimming cost V 6 bases and J 7 bases; bases outside gene matches: 16. The CDR3 nucleotides are TGCAGCGTGGAACAGGGGGCCGTCTCGGGTAACCAGCCCCAGCATTTT. Residues: CSVEQGAVSGNQPQHF. Based on the CDR3 plus reference TRBV29-1 and TRBJ1-5, the full variable domain is SAVISQKPSRDICQRGTSLTIQCQVDSQVTMMFWYRQQPGQSLTLIATANQGSEATYESGFVIDKFPISRPNLTFSTLTVSNMSPEDSSIYLCSVEQGAVSGNQPQHFGDGTRLSIL.

This clone was detected only a few times. In the same sample, other DNA sequences code for this CDR3. V gene TRBV19 combines with J gene TRBJ1-5; D gene unclear. Trimming removed 2 bases at V and 3 bases at J, with 8 bases between. The CDR3 length is 14 residues. Germline-derived CDR1 and CDR2 are LNHDA and SQIVND (reference sequence). DNA of the CDR3: TGTGCCAGTAGTATACGAGCGGACAATCAGCCCCAGCATTTT. Translation: CASSIRADNQPQHF.

The chain joins TRBV28 to TRBJ1-2; a possible D gene is TRBD1 (5 bases). The CDR3 covers 14 residues. Germline values: CDR1 MDHEN, CDR2 SYDVKM. Trimming pared 6 bases from V and 8 bases from J, leaving 19 bases between. Here the CDR3 reads CASSMGGGAGGYTF. The CDR3 DNA is TGTGCCAGCAGCATGGGCGGAGGGGCGGGGGGCTACACCTTC.

This chain links TRBV7-9 with TRBJ2-2; TRBD1 matches at 7 bases. The V segment lost 4 bases and the J segment 2 bases; nucleotides outside the gene matches: 13. The CDR3 runs 18 residues. The germline V gene encodes CDR1 SEHNR and CDR2 FQNEAQ (reference sequence). CDR3 nucleotide sequence: TGTGCCAGCAGCTCCTCCGAAGCGACAGGGTTTAACACCGGGGAGCTGTTTTTT. Translating gives CASSSSEATGFNTGELFF.

J is TRBJ1-2 and V is TRBV29-1; no firm D call. The germline CDR1 and CDR2 sequences are SQVTM and ANQGSEA. V shed 5 bases and J shed 3 bases, with 7 bases lying between them. CDR3 length equals 11 residues. This chain's CDR3 is CSVWSDYGYTF. CDR3 nucleotide sequence: TGCAGCGTTTGGTCAGACTATGGCTACACCTTC.

As regards this clone: Compared with germline, one end of the junction differs, possibly owing to a read error. This chain joins TRBV6-1 and TRBJ1-2; D not certain. The CDR3 consists of 14 residues. The germline V gene has CDR1 MNHNS and CDR2 SASEGT. CDR3 in amino acids: CASSVARENYGYPF. The CDR3 DNA reads as TGTGCCAGCAGTGTAGCTCGGGAGAACTATGGCTACCCCTTC.

This chain uses TRBV7-9 with TRBJ1-6; TRBD1 matches 8 bases. The CDR3 consists of 15 residues. The germline V gene encodes CDR1 SEHNR and CDR2 FQNEAQ (reference sequence). The V gene end was trimmed by 3 bases and the J gene end by 7 bases; junction bases not matched to a gene: 5. CDR3 nucleotides: TGTGCCAGCAGCTTGACAGGGGTGTCGAATTCACCCCTCCACTTT. Translation: CASSLTGVSNSPLHF.

This rearrangement joins TRBV28 to TRBJ2-2; the D gene is possibly TRBD2 (6 bases). From germline, CDR1 is MDHEN and CDR2 SYDVKM. CDR3 length: 14 amino acids. The V end was cut by 6 bases, the J end by 5 bases, with 13 bases between. CDR3 DNA: TGTGCCAGCAGAGTATCAGGGAGGACCGGGGAGCTGTTTTTT. Translating gives CASRVSGRTGELFF.

The chain joins TRBV6-6 to TRBJ1-6, with a possible D match to TRBD1 (6 bases). In germline, CDR1 is MNHNY, CDR2 SVGAGI (reference sequence). V was cut by 2 bases and J by 7 bases, with 12 bases left in between. The CDR3 is made up of 15 amino acids. DNA for the CDR3: TGTGCCAGCAGTTACGGCAGGGGAAACAATTCACCCCTCCACTTT. This codes for CASSYGRGNNSPLHF.

This clone has only a few counts. This rearrangement joins TRBV9 to TRBJ1-6; no clear D. This CDR3 spans 15 amino acids. Trimming shortened V by 4 bases and J by 8 bases, and 16 bases separated the two germline ends. The germline CDR1 and CDR2 sequences are SGDLS and YYNGEE. CDR3 residues: CASSQGGWRYSPLHF. CDR3 in DNA: TGTGCCAGCAGCCAAGGTGGGTGGCGGTATTCACCCCTCCACTTT.

The table lists this clone with a count of one. The chain has TRBV4-2 and TRBJ2-7; perhaps TRBD1 as D (5 bases). The CDR3 is 16 amino acids. Germline V gives CDR1 LGHNA, CDR2 YNFKEQ. V lost 0 bases to trimming and J lost 4 bases, with 16 bases between them. This CDR3 is CASSQDPRVAWYEQYF. CDR3 sequence (DNA): TGTGCCAGCAGCCAAGATCCCAGGGTAGCTTGGTACGAGCAGTACTTC.

The V call is TRBV9, the J call TRBJ1-1; no firm D call. The CDR3 spans 13 residues. The V and J ends lost 4 bases and 6 bases respectively, with 13 bases between them. The V gene's germline CDR1 is SGDLS and CDR2 YYNGEE. CDR3: CASSPLPSPEAFF. As DNA, the CDR3 is TGTGCCAGCAGCCCCCTCCCTAGCCCTGAAGCTTTCTTT. Supplemented by reference TRBV9 and TRBJ1-1, the full variable domain reads DSGVTQTPKHLITATGQRVTLRCSPRSGDLSVYWYQQSLDQGLQFLIQYYNGEERAKGNILERFSAQQFPDLHSELNLSSLELGDSALYFCASSPLPSPEAFFGQGTRLTVV.

The chain recombines TRBV19 with TRBJ1-4, with a possible D match to TRBD1 (6 bases). Between the trimmed V and J ends, which lost 6 bases and 6 bases, there was a span of 8 bases. CDR3 length: 12 amino acids. Germline V gene lookup returns CDR1 LNHDA and CDR2 SQIVND (reference sequence). CDR3 in DNA: TGTGCCAGTAGCCAGGGGTATGAAAAACTGTTTTTT. Translating it yields CASSQGYEKLFF.

The genes are TRBV29-1 and TRBJ2-5; 8 bases are shared with TRBD1. Germline V gives CDR1 SQVTM, CDR2 ANQGSEA. CDR3 length equals 11 residues. The V segment lost 6 bases and the J segment 11 bases; nucleotides outside the gene matches: 8. CDR3 coding DNA: TGCAGCGTCTTAGGACAGGGCGGACAGTACTTC. Translating gives CSVLGQGGQYF.

This chain connects TRBV19 to TRBJ2-3, with TRBD2 matching over 9 bases. The CDR3 sequence is 15 residues long. With 8 bases clipped from V and 0 bases from J, the junction kept 6 bases outside the gene matches. Germline V lookup: CDR1 LNHDA, CDR2 SQIVND (reference sequence). The CDR3 region is CASCPGLASTDTQYF. The CDR3 DNA sequence: TGTGCCAGTTGCCCGGGACTAGCTAGCACAGATACGCAGTATTTT.